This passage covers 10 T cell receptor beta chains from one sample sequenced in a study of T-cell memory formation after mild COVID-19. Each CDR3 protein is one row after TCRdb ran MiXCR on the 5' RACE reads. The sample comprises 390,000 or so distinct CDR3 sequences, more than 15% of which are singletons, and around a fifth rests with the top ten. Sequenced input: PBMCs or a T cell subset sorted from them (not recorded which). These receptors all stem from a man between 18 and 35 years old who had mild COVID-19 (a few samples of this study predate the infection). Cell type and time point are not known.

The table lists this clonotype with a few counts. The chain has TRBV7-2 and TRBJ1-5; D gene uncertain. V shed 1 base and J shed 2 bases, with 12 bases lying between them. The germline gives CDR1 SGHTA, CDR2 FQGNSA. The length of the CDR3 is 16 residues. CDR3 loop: CASSLVPSLGNQPQHF. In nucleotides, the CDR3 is TGTGCCAGCAGCTTAGTACCCAGCCTTGGCAATCAGCCCCAGCATTTT. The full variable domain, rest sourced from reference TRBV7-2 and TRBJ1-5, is GAGVSQSPSNKVTEKGKDVELRCDPISGHTALYWYRQSLGQGLEFLIYFQGNSAPDKSGLPSDRFSAERTGGSVSTLTIQRTQQEDSAVYLCASSLVPSLGNQPQHFGDGTRLSIL.

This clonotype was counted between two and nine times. The CDR3 bases are TGCAGCGTTGGCCGGGACAGCACAGATACGCAGTATTTT. It yields the protein CSVGRDSTDTQYF. The chain uses TRBV29-1 and TRBJ2-3, with D perhaps TRBD1 or TRBD2 (5 bases each). The germline V gene encodes CDR1 SQVTM and CDR2 ANQGSEA. The CDR3 consists of 13 residues. Trimming took off 4 bases at V and 0 bases at J, with 8 bases between the two ends.

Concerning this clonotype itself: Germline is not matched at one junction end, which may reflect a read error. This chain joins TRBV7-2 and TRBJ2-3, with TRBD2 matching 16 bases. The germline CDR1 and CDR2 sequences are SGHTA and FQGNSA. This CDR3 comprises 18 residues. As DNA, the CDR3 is TGTGCCAGCAGCGGAGGGACTAGCGGGGGGGCCGTGGAAGATAGGCAGTATTTT. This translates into CASSGGTSGGAVEDRQYF.

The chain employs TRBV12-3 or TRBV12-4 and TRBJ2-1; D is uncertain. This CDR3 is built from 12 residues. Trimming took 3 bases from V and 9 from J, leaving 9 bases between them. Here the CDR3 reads CASSFRTSEQFF. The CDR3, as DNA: TGTGCCAGCAGTTTCAGAACTTCTGAGCAGTTCTTC.

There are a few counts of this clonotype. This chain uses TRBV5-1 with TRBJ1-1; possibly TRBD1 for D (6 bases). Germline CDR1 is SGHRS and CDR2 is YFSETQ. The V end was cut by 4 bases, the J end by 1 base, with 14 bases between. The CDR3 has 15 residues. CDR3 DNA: TGCGCCAGCAGCCCCCTACAGGGAGGGAACACTGAAGCTTTCTTT. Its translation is CASSPLQGGNTEAFF.

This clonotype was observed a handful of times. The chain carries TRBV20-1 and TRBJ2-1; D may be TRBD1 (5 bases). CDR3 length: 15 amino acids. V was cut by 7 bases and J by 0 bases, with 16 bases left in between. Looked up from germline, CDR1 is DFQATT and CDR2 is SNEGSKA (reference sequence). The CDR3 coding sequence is TGCAGTGTTAAAACAGGTACCAGCTCCTACAATGAGCAGTTCTTC. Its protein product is CSVKTGTSSYNEQFF.

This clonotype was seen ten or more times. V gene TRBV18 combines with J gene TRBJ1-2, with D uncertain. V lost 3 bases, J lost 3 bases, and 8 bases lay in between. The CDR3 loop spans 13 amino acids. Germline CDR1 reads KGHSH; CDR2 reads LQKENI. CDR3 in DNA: TGTGCCAGCTCACCGACTCTACACTATGGCTACACCTTC. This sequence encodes CASSPTLHYGYTF. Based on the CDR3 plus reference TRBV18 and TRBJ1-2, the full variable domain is NAGVMQNPRHLVRRRGQEARLRCSPMKGHSHVYWYRQLPEEGLKFMVYLQKENIIDESGMPKERFSAEFPKEGPSILRIQQVVRGDSAAYFCASSPTLHYGYTFGSGTRLTVV.

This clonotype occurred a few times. CDR3 residues: CATSRLGGGPSTDTQYF. In DNA, the CDR3 is TGTGCCACCAGCAGACTGGGTGGCGGGCCTAGCACAGATACGCAGTATTTT. This chain connects TRBV15 to TRBJ2-3; weak D call: TRBD2 (5 bases). The V gene lost 2 bases and the J gene lost 0 bases, with 15 bases spanning the gap. In germline, CDR1 is LNHNV, CDR2 YYDKDF (reference sequence). The length of the CDR3 is 17 residues.

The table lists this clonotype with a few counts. CDR3 sequence reads: CASIRLAGGTDTQYF. DNA for the CDR3: TGTGCCAGCATAAGGCTCGCGGGGGGCACAGATACGCAGTATTTT. This chain links TRBV28 with TRBJ2-3; the match to TRBD2 covers 7 bases. Germline CDR1 and CDR2: MDHEN and SYDVKM. Losses at the gene ends were 7 bases for V and 1 base for J; bases not matched to a gene: 8. The CDR3 sequence is 15 residues long. The full variable domain, its missing parts supplied by reference TRBV28 and TRBJ2-3, is DVKVTQSSRYLVKRTGEKVFLECVQDMDHENMFWYRQDPGLGLRLIYFSYDVKMKEKGDIPEGYSVSREKKERFSLILESASTNQTSMYLCASIRLAGGTDTQYFGPGTRLTVL.

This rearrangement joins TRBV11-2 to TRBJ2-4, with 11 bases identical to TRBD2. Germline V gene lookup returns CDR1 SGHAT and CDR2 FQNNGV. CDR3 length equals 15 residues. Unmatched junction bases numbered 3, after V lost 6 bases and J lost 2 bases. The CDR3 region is CASSSGGATKNIQYF. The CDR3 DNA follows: TGTGCCAGCAGTAGCGGGGGGGCCACCAAAAACATTCAGTACTTC.